Given below is one T cell receptor (beta chain) in context. V was trimmed by 4 bases and J by 0 bases, leaving 11 bases between them. The germline V gene has CDR1 SGHRS and CDR2 YFSETQ. There are 15 residues in the CDR3. This sample is drawn from a study of blood T cell repertoires in COVID-19. Measured with immunoSEQ multiplex PCR; TCRdb has only the in-frame clones, and not every one. This table has just under 350,000 clones, about 93% appearing once. This receptor was obtained from a woman under 30 who had recovered from COVID-19. Sequencing used peripheral blood. The V call is TRBV5-1, the J call TRBJ1-3, with D possibly being TRBD1 (5 bases). CDR3 in amino acids: CASSPDTSSGNTIYF. In nucleotides, the CDR3 is TGCGCCAGCAGCCCGGACACATCCTCTGGAAACACCATATATTTT.